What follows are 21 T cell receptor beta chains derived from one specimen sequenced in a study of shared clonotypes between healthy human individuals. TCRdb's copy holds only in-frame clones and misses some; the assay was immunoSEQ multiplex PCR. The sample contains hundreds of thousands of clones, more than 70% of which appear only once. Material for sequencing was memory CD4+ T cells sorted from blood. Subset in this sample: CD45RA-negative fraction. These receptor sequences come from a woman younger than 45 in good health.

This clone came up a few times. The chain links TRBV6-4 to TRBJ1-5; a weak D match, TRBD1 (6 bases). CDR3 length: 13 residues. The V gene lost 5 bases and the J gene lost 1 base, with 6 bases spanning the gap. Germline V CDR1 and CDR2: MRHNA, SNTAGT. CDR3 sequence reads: CASSTGSNQPQHF. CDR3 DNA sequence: TGTGCCAGCAGTACAGGGAGCAATCAGCCCCAGCATTTT.

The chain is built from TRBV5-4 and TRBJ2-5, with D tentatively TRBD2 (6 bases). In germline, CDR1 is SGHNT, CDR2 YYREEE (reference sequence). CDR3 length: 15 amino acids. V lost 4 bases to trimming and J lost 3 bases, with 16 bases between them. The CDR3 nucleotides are TGTGCCAGCAGCAAAGAGGGAGGCGGCGAAGAGACCCAGTACTTC. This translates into CASSKEGGGEETQYF.

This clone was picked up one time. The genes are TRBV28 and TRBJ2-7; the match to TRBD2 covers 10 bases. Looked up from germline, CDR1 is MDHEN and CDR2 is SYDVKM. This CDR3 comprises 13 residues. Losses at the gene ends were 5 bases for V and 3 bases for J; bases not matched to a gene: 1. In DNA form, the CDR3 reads TGTGCCAGCAGTCCTAGCGGGAGCTACGAGCAGTACTTC. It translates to CASSPSGSYEQYF.

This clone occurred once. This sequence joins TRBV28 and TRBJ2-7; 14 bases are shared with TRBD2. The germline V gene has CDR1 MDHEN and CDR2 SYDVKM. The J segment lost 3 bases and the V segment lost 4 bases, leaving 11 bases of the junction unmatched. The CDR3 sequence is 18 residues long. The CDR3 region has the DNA TGTGCCAGCAGTTCCTCCGGGACTAGCGGGAGAGGAGGCTACGAGCAGTACTTC. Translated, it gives CASSSSGTSGRGGYEQYF. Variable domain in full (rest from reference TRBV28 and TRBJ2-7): DVKVTQSSRYLVKRTGEKVFLECVQDMDHENMFWYRQDPGLGLRLIYFSYDVKMKEKGDIPEGYSVSREKKERFSLILESASTNQTSMYLCASSSSGTSGRGGYEQYFGPGTRLTVT.

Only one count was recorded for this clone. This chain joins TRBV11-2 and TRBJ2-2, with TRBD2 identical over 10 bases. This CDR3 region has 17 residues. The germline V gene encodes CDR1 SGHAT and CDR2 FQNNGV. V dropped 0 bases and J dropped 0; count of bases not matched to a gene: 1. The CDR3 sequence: CASSLDGLAANTGELFF. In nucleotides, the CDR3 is TGTGCCAGCAGCTTAGACGGACTAGCGGCGAACACCGGGGAGCTGTTTTTT.

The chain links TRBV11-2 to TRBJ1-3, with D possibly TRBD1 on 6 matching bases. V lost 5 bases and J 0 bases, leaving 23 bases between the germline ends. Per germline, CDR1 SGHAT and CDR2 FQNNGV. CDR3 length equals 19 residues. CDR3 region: CASSLGNGQPVHSGNTIYF. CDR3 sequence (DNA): TGTGCCAGCAGCCTGGGGAATGGACAGCCCGTTCACTCTGGAAACACCATATATTTT.

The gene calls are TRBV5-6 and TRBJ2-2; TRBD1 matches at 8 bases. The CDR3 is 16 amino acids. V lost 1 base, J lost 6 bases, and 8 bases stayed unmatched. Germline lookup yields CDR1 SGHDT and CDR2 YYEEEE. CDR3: CASSLSRDRGAGELFF. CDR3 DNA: TGTGCCAGCAGCTTGAGTCGCGACAGGGGTGCCGGGGAGCTGTTTTTT.

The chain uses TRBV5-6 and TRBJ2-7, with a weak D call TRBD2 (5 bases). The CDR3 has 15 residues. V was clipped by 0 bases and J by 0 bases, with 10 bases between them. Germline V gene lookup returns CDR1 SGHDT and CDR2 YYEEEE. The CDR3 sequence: CASSLGISASYEQYF. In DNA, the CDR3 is TGTGCCAGCAGCTTGGGAATTAGCGCCTCCTACGAGCAGTACTTC.

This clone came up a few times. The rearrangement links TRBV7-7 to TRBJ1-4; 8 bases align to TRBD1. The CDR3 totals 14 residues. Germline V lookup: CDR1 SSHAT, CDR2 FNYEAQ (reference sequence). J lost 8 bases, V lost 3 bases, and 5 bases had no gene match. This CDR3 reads CASSFQGAEEKLFF. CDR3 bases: TGTGCCAGCAGCTTTCAGGGGGCTGAGGAAAAACTGTTTTTT.

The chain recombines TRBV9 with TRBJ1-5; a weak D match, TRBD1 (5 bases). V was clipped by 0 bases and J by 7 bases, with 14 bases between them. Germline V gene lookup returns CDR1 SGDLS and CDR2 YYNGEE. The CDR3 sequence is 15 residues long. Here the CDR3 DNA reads TGTGCCAGCAGCGTAGAAGGGAGGGGCGGACAGCCCCAGCATTTT. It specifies CASSVEGRGGQPQHF.

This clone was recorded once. The CDR3, as DNA: TGCGCCAGCAGCCCGCAAGACGGTGGGTCTGAAGCTTTCTTT. Its protein product is CASSPQDGGSEAFF. V is TRBV5-1 and J is TRBJ1-1; the D is unclear. The CDR3 loop spans 14 amino acids. Germline V lookup: CDR1 SGHRS, CDR2 YFSETQ. The V gene lost 4 bases and the J gene lost 6 bases, with 16 bases spanning the gap.

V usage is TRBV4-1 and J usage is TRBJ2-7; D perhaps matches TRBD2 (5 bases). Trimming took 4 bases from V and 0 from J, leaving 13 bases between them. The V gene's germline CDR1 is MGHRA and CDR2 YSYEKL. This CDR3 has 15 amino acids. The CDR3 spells CASSLRATSSYEQYF. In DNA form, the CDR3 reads TGCGCCAGCAGCCTGCGGGCGACAAGCTCCTACGAGCAGTACTTC.

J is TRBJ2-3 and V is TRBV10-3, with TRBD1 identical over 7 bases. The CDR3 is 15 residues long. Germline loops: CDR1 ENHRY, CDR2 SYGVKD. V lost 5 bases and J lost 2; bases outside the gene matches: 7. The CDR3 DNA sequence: TGTGCCATCAGTCCGGGACAGCTACTCACAGATACGCAGTATTTT. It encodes CAISPGQLLTDTQYF.

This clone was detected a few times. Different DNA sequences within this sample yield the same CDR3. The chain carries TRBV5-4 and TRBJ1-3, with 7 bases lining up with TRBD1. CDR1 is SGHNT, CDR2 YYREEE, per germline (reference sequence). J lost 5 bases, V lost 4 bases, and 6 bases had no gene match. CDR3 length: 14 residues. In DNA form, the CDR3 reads TGTGCCAGCAGCCTCGACAGGGCGAGAAACACCATATATTTT. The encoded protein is CASSLDRARNTIYF.

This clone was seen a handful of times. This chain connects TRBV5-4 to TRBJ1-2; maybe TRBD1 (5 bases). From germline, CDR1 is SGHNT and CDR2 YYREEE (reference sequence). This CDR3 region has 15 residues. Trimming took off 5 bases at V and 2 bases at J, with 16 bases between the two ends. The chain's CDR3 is CASSFWGAGNYGYTF. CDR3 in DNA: TGTGCCAGCAGTTTCTGGGGCGCGGGCAACTATGGCTACACCTTC.

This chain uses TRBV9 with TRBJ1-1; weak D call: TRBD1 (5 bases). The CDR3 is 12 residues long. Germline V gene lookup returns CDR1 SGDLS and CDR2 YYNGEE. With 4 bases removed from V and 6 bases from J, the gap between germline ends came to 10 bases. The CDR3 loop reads CASSRGSAEAFF. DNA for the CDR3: TGTGCCAGCAGCAGGGGAAGCGCTGAAGCTTTCTTT.

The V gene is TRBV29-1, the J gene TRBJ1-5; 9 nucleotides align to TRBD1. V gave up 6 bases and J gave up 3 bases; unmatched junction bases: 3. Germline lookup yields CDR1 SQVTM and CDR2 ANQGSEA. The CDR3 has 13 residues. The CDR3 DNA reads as TGCAGCGTCGGACAGGGGCCCAATCAGCCCCAGCATTTT. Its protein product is CSVGQGPNQPQHF.

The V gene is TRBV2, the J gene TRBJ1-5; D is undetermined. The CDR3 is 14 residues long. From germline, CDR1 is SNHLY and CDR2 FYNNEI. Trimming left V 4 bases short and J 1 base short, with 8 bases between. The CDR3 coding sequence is TGTGCCAGCAGTGGAAAGCTGAGCAATCAGCCCCAGCATTTT. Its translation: CASSGKLSNQPQHF.

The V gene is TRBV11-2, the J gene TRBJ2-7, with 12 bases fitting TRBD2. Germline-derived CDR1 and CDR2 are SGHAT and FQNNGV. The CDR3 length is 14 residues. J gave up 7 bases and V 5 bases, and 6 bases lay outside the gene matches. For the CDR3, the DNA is TGTGCCAGCAGCCCCGGACTAGCGGGGATGGAGCAGTACTTC. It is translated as CASSPGLAGMEQYF.

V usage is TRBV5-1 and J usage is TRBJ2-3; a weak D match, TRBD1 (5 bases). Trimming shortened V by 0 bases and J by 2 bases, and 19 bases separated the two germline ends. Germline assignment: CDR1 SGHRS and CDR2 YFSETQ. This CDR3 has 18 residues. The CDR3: CASSLGTTAFTSTDTQYF. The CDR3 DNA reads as TGCGCCAGCAGCTTGGGGACGACAGCCTTCACCTCCACAGATACGCAGTATTTT.

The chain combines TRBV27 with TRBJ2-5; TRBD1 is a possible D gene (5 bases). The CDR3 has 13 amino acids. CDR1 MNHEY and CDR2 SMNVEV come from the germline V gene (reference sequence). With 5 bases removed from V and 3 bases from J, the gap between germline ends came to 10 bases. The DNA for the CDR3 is TGTGCCAGCAGTCCTTCCAGGGAAGAGACCCAGTACTTC. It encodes CASSPSREETQYF.